This T cell receptor beta chain is drawn from a study of sequential checkpoint blockade in melanoma (dated by TCRdb to between 2018 and 2021). Describing the broader study: Patients were randomized 1:1 to first-line nivolumab followed by ipilimumab (arm A) or ipilimumab followed by nivolumab (arm B). Matched tumor biopsies were taken from about two dozen patients before treatment and at week 13, after single-agent nivolumab (arm A) or ipilimumab (arm B). About 81% of the matched pre- and post-treatment tumor biopsy pairs came from the same lesion. DNA from around 90 pretreatment melanoma tumor samples underwent TCRbeta immunosequencing. Maintenance nivolumab came after each of the two trial sequences. Broad study findings and their caveats: Patients whose tumor T-cell fraction and clonality increased by week 13 were about 30 times more likely to achieve clinical benefit. PD-L1 staining and CD8+ T-cell counts correlated with tumor T-cell fraction and clonality, whereas mutational load did not. Larger, independent patient cohorts are needed to validate the response-prediction model that combines TCR metrics and mutation burden. Within-arm analyses of tumor T-cell fraction were limited by small sample sizes and reduced statistical power. In the nivolumab-first arm (arm A), an association was found between pretreatment tumor TIL clonality and response (P = .04).

About this clone: The antigen it binds to is not known. No base quality values were provided; no much bigger clone lies one nucleotide off.

In the paper's terms, the treatment or condition label means: randomized to nivolumab then ipilimumab (arm A) or the reverse (arm B). None of the patients in the trial had previously been given DNA-damaging chemotherapy. The samples were obtained from melanoma patients enrolled in CheckMate 064, an open-label, randomized phase II trial testing sequential checkpoint blockade. Tumor TCR sequencing used genomic DNA from formalin-fixed paraffin-embedded (FFPE) tissue samples. The immunoSEQ Assay was used to immunosequence TCRbeta CDR3 regions from genomic DNA. Before high-throughput sequencing, the genomic DNA was amplified using bias-controlled multiplex PCR. The source study handled its data this way. To quantify the absolute abundance of each unique TCRbeta CDR3 region, the sequences were collapsed and filtered. Clonality, defined as 1 minus Pielou's evenness, was calculated using only productive rearrangements. Tumor T-cell fraction was calculated by normalizing TCRbeta template counts to usable DNA, which was estimated from several housekeeping genes. A previously published method was used to identify clones whose frequencies were significantly greater in on-treatment samples than in baseline samples. TCRdb carries this immuneACCESS record with in-frame sequences only. Its versions omit some clonotypes, under half of them owing to an unresolved V gene in the studies checked, with the rest unexplained. The DNA gave D and trimming, while V, J and clone size come from that table. The sample table shows 8,500 to 9,000 clones, and 23% are seen once. Clones ranked in the top ten supply around 15% of the sample.

The source was tumor tissue (inferred from file names), collected from a patient given nivolumab and ipilimumab in sequence. The receptor was isolated from a human donor with melanoma.

The CDR3 here reads CASSEFVSVGVDYEQYV. The sequenced DNA: TGTGCCAGCAGTGAATTTGTCTCTGTGGGGGTTGACTACGAGCAGTACGTC. The receptor chain draws on TRBV9 and TRBJ2-7, with the D assignment possibly TRBD1 or TRBD2, given 5 matching bases for each. Trimming takes 5 bases from V and 3 bases from J, and the germline ends sit 24 bases apart. Including the terminal cysteine and valine, the CDR3 comprises 17 residues. The CDR3 DNA has 51 bases and is translated from base 1. From a lookup of the germline V gene, CDR1 and CDR2 are SGDLS and YYNGEE.